This T cell receptor beta chain was identified in a study of PD-1 blockade in classical Hodgkin lymphoma. General observations from the study: Diversity similar to that of newly diagnosed patients was seen at baseline in complete responders. Relative to healthy donors, newly diagnosed patients reportedly had lower baseline TCR diversity, which was reported as lower still in relapsed/refractory patients.

Patients all relapsed after autologous stem cell transplantation, and there was variation in brentuximab vedotin exposure. Only in-frame clones appear in the TCRdb table, and some are missing; sequencing was by immunoSEQ multiplex PCR. The profile shows tens of thousands of clones, about 76% of them singletons. To note about this clone: Antigen unknown.

Germline V gene data show CDR1 as MNHEY and CDR2 as SVGAGI. The V and J ends lost 2 bases and 3 bases respectively, with 8 bases between them. The CDR3 is made up of 13 amino acids. The material sequenced was peripheral blood mononuclear cells (PBMCs), taken before the second cycle of nivolumab. The chain has TRBV6-5 and TRBJ2-7; D is perhaps TRBD1 (6 bases). The source of this sequence is a human donor with classical Hodgkin lymphoma. This CDR3 reads CASSYKGDYEQYF. CDR3 nucleotide sequence: TGTGCCAGCAGTTACAAGGGGGACTACGAGCAGTACTTC.